Listed below are T cell receptor beta chains from one sample, sequenced in a study of T cells in Graves' hyperthyroidism and ophthalmopathy. In TCRdb, the multiplex PCR reads were re-called with MiXCR into one record per CDR3 protein. The sample has about 200,000 distinct CDR3 sequences; 15% to 20% are singletons. The sequenced sample was blood. These receptors came from a man aged 35 to 55 with Graves' hyperthyroidism. Each CDR3 is given with its conserved first and last residue.

TRBJ1-1	TRBV5-5	CASSRDRDTEAFF
TRBJ2-7	TRBV2	CASRLGTGGEQYF
TRBJ1-4	TRBV28	CASSSGPSTEKLFF
TRBJ2-1	TRBV27	CASSGRDRVGEQFF
TRBJ1-2	TRBV5-1	CASSYGTGLDGYTF
TRBJ2-5	TRBV20-1	CSARVSGVETQYF
TRBJ2-1	TRBV20-1	CSANHRGPGGNYNEQFF
TRBJ1-6	TRBV6-1	CASRTITESPLHF
TRBJ2-5	TRBV4-2	CASSQDRQETQYF
TRBJ2-5	TRBV2	CASSPPDGTSGWLQETQYF
TRBJ2-1	TRBV20-1	CSARRNQRGALSSYNEQFF
TRBJ2-3	TRBV2	CASSELAGLTDTQYF
TRBJ2-2	TRBV9	CASSIGGTNTGELFF
TRBJ1-2	TRBV20-1	CSARARGRIGYTF
TRBJ2-3	TRBV20-1	CSELDRGGADTQYF
TRBJ2-7	TRBV20-1	CSAEGSSYEQYF
TRBJ1-2	TRBV7-3	CASGETAYGYTF
TRBJ2-7	TRBV27	CASSLNLSPYEQYF
TRBJ1-1	TRBV5-1	CASSLQTGARLTEAFF
TRBJ2-1	TRBV6-2/TRBV6-3	CASSSTGQVYNEQFF
TRBJ1-6	TRBV19	CASAGTGGNSPLHF
TRBJ2-7	TRBV10-3	CAISLGPPHYEQYF
TRBJ2-3	TRBV9	CASSSDGGVADTQYF
TRBJ2-1	TRBV30	CVWRGRLSYNEQFF
TRBJ2-7	TRBV28	CASRGTGGHHEQYF
TRBJ2-2	TRBV7-6	CASSPNRDRGGTGELFF
TRBJ1-5	TRBV6-5	CASSYSTGSNQPQHF
TRBJ1-2	TRBV6-2/TRBV6-3	CASSYVSWSAENYGYTF
TRBJ2-1	TRBV28	CASSLWTGTEYNEQFF
TRBJ2-7	TRBV20-1	CSARAGQGLSEQYF
TRBJ2-7	TRBV6-5	CASSYRRISYEQYF
TRBJ2-5	TRBV18	CASSPTPTSQETQYF
TRBJ2-1	TRBV13	CASSPGRVYNEQFF
TRBJ2-3	TRBV7-2	CASSLDSDTDTQYF
TRBJ1-4	TRBV20-1	CSASNPAINEKLFF
TRBJ2-7	TRBV3-1	CASSQAGRASYEQYF
TRBJ2-3	TRBV6-2/TRBV6-3	CASMRTTGDTQYF
TRBJ1-1	TRBV29-1	CSVVIDSENTEAFF